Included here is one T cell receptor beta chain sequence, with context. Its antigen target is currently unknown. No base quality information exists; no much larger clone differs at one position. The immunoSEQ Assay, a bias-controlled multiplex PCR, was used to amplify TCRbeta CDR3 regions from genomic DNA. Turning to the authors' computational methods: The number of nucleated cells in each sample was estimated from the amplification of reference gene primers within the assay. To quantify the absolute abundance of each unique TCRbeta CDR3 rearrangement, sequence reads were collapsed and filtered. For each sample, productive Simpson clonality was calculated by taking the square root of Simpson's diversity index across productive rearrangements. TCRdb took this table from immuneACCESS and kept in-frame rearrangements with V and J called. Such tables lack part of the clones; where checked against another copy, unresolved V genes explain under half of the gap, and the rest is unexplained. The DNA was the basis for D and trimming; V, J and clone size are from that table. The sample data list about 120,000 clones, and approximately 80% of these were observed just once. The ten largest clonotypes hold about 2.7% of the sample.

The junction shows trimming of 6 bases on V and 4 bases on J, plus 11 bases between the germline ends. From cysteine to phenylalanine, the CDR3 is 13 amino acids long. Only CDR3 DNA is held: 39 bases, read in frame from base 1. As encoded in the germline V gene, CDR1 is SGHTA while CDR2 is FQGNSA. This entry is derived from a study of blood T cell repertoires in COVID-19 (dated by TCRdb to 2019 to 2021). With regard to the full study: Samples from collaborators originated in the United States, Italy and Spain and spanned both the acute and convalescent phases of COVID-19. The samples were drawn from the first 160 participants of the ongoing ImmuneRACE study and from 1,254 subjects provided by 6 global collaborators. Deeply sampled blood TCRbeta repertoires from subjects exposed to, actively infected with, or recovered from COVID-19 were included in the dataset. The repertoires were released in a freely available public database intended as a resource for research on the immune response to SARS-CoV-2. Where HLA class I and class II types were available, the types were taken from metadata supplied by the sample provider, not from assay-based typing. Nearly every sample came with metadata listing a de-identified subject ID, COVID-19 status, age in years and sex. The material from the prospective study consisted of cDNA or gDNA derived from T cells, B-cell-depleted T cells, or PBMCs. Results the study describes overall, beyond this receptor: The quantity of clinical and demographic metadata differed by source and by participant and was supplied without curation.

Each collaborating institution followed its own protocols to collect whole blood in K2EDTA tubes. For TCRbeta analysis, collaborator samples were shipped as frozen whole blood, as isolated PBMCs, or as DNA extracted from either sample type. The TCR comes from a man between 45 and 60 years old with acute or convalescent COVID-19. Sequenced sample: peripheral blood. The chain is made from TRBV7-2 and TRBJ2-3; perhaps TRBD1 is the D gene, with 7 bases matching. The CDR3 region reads CASRRRGADTQYF. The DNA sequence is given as TGTGCCAGCAGACGCAGGGGGGCAGATACGCAGTATTTT.